The 7 T cell receptor beta chains presented below share a single source sample, sequenced in a study of radiotherapy plus CTLA-4 blockade in lung cancer. Sequencing used immunoSEQ multiplex PCR; TCRdb keeps in-frame clones, though not all of them. The sample carries over 75,000 clones, less than 90% recorded once. This specimen consisted of peripheral blood, obtained from a patient treated with radiotherapy plus ipilimumab. Receptors were obtained from a human donor with non-small cell lung cancer who had stable disease on radiotherapy plus ipilimumab.

Details on this clone: An end of the junction differs from the germline gene, which may be a read error. The chain employs TRBV5-4 and TRBJ2-2, with D possibly matching TRBD1 (6 bases). The CDR3 contains 14 residues. CDR1 SGHNT and CDR2 YYREEE come from the germline V gene (reference sequence). This chain's CDR3 is CTSSSTQGTGELFF. CDR3 DNA sequence: TGTACCAGCAGCTCTACGCAGGGGACCGGGGAGCTGTTTTTT.

The chain employs TRBV5-6 and TRBJ2-7, with D maybe TRBD1 (6 bases). The V gene lost 1 base and the J gene lost 2 bases, with 10 bases spanning the gap. Germline V gives CDR1 SGHDT, CDR2 YYEEEE. The CDR3 is made up of 14 amino acids. CDR3 bases: TGTGCCAGCAGCTTGCAGGGGTTGCCCTACGAGCAGTACTTC. Its protein product is CASSLQGLPYEQYF.

The rearrangement uses TRBV5-1 and TRBJ2-4; TRBD1 is a possible D gene (6 bases). Per the germline V gene, CDR1 is SGHRS and CDR2 is YFSETQ. The CDR3 length is 13 residues. Trimming took 4 bases from V and 8 from J, leaving 13 bases between them. CDR3 amino acids: CASSIRGIDIQYF. The CDR3 nucleotides are TGCGCCAGCAGCATCAGGGGTATAGACATTCAGTACTTC.

This clone was seen only once. This chain joins TRBV2 and TRBJ1-1, with D perhaps TRBD1 (5 bases). Trimming removed 6 bases at V and 0 bases at J, with 14 bases between. Germline-derived CDR1 and CDR2 are SNHLY and FYNNEI. The length of the CDR3 is 15 residues. CDR3 nucleotide sequence: TGTGCCAGCAGCGACTCAGGGACGGTGAACACTGAAGCTTTCTTT. Amino acid sequence: CASSDSGTVNTEAFF.

This clone was seen just once. The rearrangement uses TRBV9 and TRBJ2-7, with 7 nucleotides matching TRBD2. The CDR3 is 14 amino acids. V shed 0 bases and J 3 bases; nucleotides not matched to a gene: 3. CDR1 and CDR2 from the germline V gene are SGDLS and YYNGEE. The CDR3 loop reads CASSVALASYEQYF. The CDR3 DNA follows: TGTGCCAGCAGCGTAGCACTAGCGAGCTACGAGCAGTACTTC.

The V gene is TRBV10-1, the J gene TRBJ2-1; 8 bases map to TRBD1. The V and J ends lost 3 bases and 7 bases, in that order; junction bases with no gene match: 5. The CDR3 is 14 residues long. CDR1 is WNHNN and CDR2 is SYGVQD in the germline V gene (reference sequence). In DNA, the CDR3 is TGCGCCAGCAGTGACAGGGGGCTCGGGAATGAGCAGTTCTTC. It is translated as CASSDRGLGNEQFF.

This rearrangement joins TRBV2 to TRBJ1-2; TRBD1 aligns across 8 bases. V was pared by 6 bases and J by 4 bases, with 19 bases of the junction left unmatched. Germline V gives CDR1 SNHLY, CDR2 FYNNEI. CDR3 length equals 18 residues. The chain's CDR3 is CASRPNGAGGASSYGYTF. The CDR3 DNA reads as TGTGCCAGCAGGCCCAATGGGGCAGGGGGCGCCTCCTCCTATGGCTACACCTTC. The full variable domain, rest sourced from reference TRBV2 and TRBJ1-2, is EPEVTQTPSHQVTQMGQEVILRCVPISNHLYFYWYRQILGQKVEFLVSFYNNEISEKSEIFDDQFSVERPDGSNFTLKIRSTKLEDSAMYFCASRPNGAGGASSYGYTFGSGTRLTVV.